The 11 T cell receptor beta chains below come from one sample, sequenced in a study of blood T cell repertoires in COVID-19. TCRdb's table, derived via immunoSEQ multiplex PCR, lists solely in-frame clones and lacks some. The sample includes 150,000 to 200,000 clones, roughly 82% of them seen just once. Source material: peripheral blood. These receptors originate from a woman aged 55-69 years with COVID-19, enrolled during active disease.

This chain links TRBV29-1 with TRBJ2-7; maybe TRBD2 (7 bases). Per germline, CDR1 SQVTM and CDR2 ANQGSEA. This CDR3 is built from 14 residues. The CDR3 here is CSGGRGRGGYEQYF. In DNA, the CDR3 is TGCAGTGGCGGGAGAGGGAGGGGGGGCTACGAGCAGTACTTC.

This chain uses TRBV2 with TRBJ2-2; unclear D gene. CDR3 length equals 15 residues. The germline V gene has CDR1 SNHLY and CDR2 FYNNEI. Trimming removed 4 bases from V and 9 bases from J, with 18 bases in between. In DNA, the CDR3 is TGTGCCAGCAGTGGAGACACTGTCCACCGCCGGGAGCTGTTTTTT. Translating it yields CASSGDTVHRRELFF.

A few counts support this clone. V usage is TRBV6-5 and J usage is TRBJ2-1; 8 positions match TRBD2. The CDR3 loop spans 14 amino acids. Germline CDR1 is MNHEY and CDR2 is SVGAGI. V lost 7 bases to trimming and J lost 2 bases; unmatched junction nucleotides: 4. The CDR3 here is CASTEGLAYNEQFF. The CDR3 DNA sequence: TGTGCCAGCACCGAGGGACTAGCCTACAATGAGCAGTTCTTC.

The rearrangement uses TRBV11-2 and TRBJ2-3; possibly TRBD2 for D (5 bases). Trimming removed 3 bases from V and 2 bases from J, with 12 bases in between. Germline values: CDR1 SGHAT, CDR2 FQNNGV. The CDR3 has 15 amino acids. The CDR3 bases are TGTGCCAGCAGCTTGGTGGGGAGAGACACAGATACGCAGTATTTT. Translating it yields CASSLVGRDTDTQYF.

The J gene is TRBJ2-2, the V gene TRBV5-6; 8 nucleotides line up with TRBD1. The CDR3 contains 13 residues. The V and J ends lost 3 bases and 6 bases, in that order; junction bases with no gene match: 1. Germline CDR1 and CDR2: SGHDT and YYEEEE. DNA for the CDR3: TGTGCCAGCAGCTGGACAGGGTCCGGGGAGCTGTTTTTT. This sequence encodes CASSWTGSGELFF.

V gene TRBV3-1 (or the pseudogene TRBV3-2) combines with J gene TRBJ2-1, with 8 bases fitting TRBD2. The length of the CDR3 is 12 residues. The V gene's germline CDR1 is LGHDT and CDR2 YNNKEL (reference sequence). V was clipped by 5 bases and J by 8 bases; unmatched bases: 2. Here the CDR3 reads CASSFSGDEQFF. The CDR3 DNA is TGTGCCAGCAGCTTTAGCGGGGATGAGCAGTTCTTC.

V is TRBV6-5 and J is TRBJ2-1; 10 bases map to TRBD2. CDR1 is MNHEY, CDR2 SVGAGI, per germline. V gave up 5 bases and J gave up 4 bases; unmatched junction bases: 5. The CDR3 sequence is 15 residues long. The CDR3 DNA sequence: TGTGCCAGCAGTCTTAGCGGGGGGAAATACAATGAGCAGTTCTTC. Amino acids: CASSLSGGKYNEQFF.

This CDR3 reads CASSPTRQGDGYTF. The CDR3 DNA reads as TGTGCCAGCAGCCCAACTCGACAGGGAGATGGCTACACCTTC. The rearrangement joins TRBV4-2 to TRBJ1-2; TRBD1 matches at 7 bases. The junction had 8 bases not matched to a gene; V was cut back by 4 bases and J by 6 bases. This CDR3 has 14 residues. From germline, CDR1 is LGHNA and CDR2 YNFKEQ.

The chain recombines TRBV28 with TRBJ1-5, with TRBD1 as a possible D gene (6 bases). The V gene's germline CDR1 is MDHEN and CDR2 SYDVKM. The CDR3 loop spans 15 amino acids. Trimming stripped 8 bases from V and 2 bases from J, with 16 bases between. Written as DNA, the CDR3 is TGTGCCAGCGTTGTCGAGAACAGGGGCAATCAGCCCCAGCATTTT. Translation: CASVVENRGNQPQHF.

This chain joins TRBV12-3 or TRBV12-4 and TRBJ1-2, with D perhaps TRBD1 (5 bases). Trimming pared 6 bases from V and 7 bases from J, leaving 15 bases between. The CDR3 runs to 13 residues. CDR3 region: CASSPRDSTGYTF. The CDR3 DNA reads TGTGCCAGCAGCCCCCGGGACTCCACTGGCTACACCTTC.

The chain has TRBV7-8 and TRBJ2-5, with 9 positions matching TRBD2. CDR3 length: 15 residues. Looked up from germline, CDR1 is SGHVS and CDR2 is FQNEAQ. Unmatched junction bases numbered 5, after V lost 1 base and J lost 5 bases. CDR3 loop: CASSLEGLARETQYF. CDR3 in DNA: TGTGCCAGCAGCTTAGAGGGACTAGCAAGGGAGACCCAGTACTTC.